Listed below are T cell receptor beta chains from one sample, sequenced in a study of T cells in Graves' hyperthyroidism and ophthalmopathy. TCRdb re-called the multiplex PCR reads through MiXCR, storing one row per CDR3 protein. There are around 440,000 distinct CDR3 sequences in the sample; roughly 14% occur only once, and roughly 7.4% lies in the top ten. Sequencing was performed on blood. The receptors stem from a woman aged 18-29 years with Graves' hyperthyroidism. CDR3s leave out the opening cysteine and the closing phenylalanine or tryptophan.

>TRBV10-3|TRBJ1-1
AISEYGLNTEAF
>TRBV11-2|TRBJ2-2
ASSETGIGELF
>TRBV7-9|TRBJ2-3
ASGLAGGPTDTQY
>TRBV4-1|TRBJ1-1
ASSQDSKGRAEAF
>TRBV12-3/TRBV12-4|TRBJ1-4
ASSLGHRQTYFSWPEKLF
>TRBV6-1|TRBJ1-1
AGSLGVNTEAF
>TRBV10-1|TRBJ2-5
ASPRIPSSGGLTETQY
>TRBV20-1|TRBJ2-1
SARAGDPGF
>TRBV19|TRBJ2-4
ASSIKGFGAKNIQY
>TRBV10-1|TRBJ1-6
ASSESGVRSPLH
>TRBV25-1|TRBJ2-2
ASGGHLDTGELF
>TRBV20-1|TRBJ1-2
GAQSEFNYGYT
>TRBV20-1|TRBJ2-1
SAGRTSGGDNEQF
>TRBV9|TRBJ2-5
ASSVGTSGRTETQY
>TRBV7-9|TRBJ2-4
ASSVGLAKNIQY
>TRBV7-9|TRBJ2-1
ASSFKGANEQF
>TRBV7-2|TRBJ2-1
ASNIGAGGYNEQF
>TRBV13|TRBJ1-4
ASSAATGTGNEKLF
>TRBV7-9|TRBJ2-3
ASSLNPDSSTDTQY
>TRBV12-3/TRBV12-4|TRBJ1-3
ASSQRTGVVNTIY
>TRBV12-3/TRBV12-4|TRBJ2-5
ASSLDASETQY
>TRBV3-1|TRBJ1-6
ASSQGDRGNSPLH
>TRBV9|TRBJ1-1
ASSISGGPEAF
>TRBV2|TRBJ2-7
ASSEEGPYEQY
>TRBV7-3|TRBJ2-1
ASSTRLAGFNEQF
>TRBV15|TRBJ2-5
ATSTRTGGGETQY
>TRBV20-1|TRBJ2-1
VGRGGVEQF
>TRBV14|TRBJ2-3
ASSLSAVSTDMQY
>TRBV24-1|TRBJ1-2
ATSDGDRSTNYGYT
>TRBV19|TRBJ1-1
ASSPNHVTLRAF
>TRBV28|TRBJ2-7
ASSPGVGEQY
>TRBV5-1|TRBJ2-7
ASQLGLAGDGSPHEQY
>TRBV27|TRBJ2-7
ASSLEPGIYEQY
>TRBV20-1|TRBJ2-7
AIQGFLSYEQY
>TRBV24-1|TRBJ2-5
ATSDPRTGLETQY
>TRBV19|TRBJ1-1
ASSIAESTEAF
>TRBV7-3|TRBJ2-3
ASSPENTDTQY
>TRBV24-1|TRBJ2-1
ATSDLRTYNEQF
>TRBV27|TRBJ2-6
ASRMSSGANVLT
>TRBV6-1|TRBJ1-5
ASRVSAGGFQPQH
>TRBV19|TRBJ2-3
ASSIAGTSGSVDTQY
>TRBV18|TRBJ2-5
ASSRHLQETQY
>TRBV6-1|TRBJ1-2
ASSSSTVRSGYT
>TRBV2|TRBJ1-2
ASSENRGLYT
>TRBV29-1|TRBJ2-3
SVEDHGDSPTDTQY
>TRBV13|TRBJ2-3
ASSPTGGDSTDTQY
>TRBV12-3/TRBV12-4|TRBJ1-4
ASRKGREKLF
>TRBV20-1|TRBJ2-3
SASGATSTDTQY
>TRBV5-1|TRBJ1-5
ASAQGTEYQPQH